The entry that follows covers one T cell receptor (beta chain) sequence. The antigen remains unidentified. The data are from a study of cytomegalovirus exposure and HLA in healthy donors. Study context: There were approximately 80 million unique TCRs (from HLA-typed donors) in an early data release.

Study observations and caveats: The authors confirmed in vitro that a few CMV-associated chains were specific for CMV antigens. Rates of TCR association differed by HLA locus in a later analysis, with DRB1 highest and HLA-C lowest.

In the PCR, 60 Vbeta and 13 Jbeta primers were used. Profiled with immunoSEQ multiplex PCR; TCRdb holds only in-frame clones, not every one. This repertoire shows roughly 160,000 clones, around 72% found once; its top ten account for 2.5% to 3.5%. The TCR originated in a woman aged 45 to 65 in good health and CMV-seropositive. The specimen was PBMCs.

CDR3 sequence reads: CSVDEGNTEAFF. In DNA, the CDR3 is TGCAGCGTTGATGAGGGGAACACTGAAGCTTTCTTT. The chain uses TRBV29-1 and TRBJ1-1; D gene unclear. The V end lost 3 bases, the J end lost 1 base, and 6 bases lay between the germline ends. Germline V CDR1 and CDR2: SQVTM, ANQGSEA. This CDR3 spans 12 amino acids.